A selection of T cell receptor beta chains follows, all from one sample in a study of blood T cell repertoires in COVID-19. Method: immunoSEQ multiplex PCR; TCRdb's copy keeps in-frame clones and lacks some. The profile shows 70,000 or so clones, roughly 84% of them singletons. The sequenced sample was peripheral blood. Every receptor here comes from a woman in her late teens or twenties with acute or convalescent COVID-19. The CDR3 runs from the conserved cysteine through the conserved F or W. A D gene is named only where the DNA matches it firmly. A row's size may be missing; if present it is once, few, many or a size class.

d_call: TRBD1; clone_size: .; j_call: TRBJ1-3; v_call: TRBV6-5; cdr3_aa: CASQGQLSSGNTIYF; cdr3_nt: TGTGCCAGCCAGGGACAGTTAAGCTCTGGAAACACCATATATTTT
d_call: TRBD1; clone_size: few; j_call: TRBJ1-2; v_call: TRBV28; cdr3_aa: CASTPGTGNYGYTF; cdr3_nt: TGTGCCAGCACGCCCGGGACAGGGAACTATGGCTACACCTTC
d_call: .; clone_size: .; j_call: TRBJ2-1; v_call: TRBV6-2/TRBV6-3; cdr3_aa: CASSYVEAAGSNEQFF; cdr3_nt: TGTGCCAGCAGTTACGTAGAGGCGGCTGGGTCCAATGAGCAGTTCTTC
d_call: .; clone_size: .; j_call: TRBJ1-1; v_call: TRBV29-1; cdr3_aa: CSVVVAFEAFF; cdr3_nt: TGCAGCGTTGTAGTTGCGTTTGAAGCTTTCTTT
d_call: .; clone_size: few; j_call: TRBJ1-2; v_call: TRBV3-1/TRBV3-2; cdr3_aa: CASSQQQESYGYTF; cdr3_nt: TGTGCCAGCAGCCAACAACAGGAGTCCTATGGCTACACCTTC
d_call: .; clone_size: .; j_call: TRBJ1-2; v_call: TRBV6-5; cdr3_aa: CASSSTRQQWDGYTF; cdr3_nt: TGTGCCAGCAGTTCCACCAGGCAACAGTGGGATGGCTACACCTTC
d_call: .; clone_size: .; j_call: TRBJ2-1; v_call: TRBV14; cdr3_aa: CASSSRTGGLSYNEQFF; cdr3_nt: TGTGCCAGCAGCTCCCGAACGGGTGGACTGTCCTACAATGAGCAGTTCTTC
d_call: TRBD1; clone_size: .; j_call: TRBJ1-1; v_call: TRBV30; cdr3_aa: CAWSQTGGTEAFF; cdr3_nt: TGTGCCTGGAGCCAAACAGGGGGCACTGAAGCTTTCTTT
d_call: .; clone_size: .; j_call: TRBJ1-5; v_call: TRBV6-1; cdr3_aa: CASSEVWSDTNQPQHF; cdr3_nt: TGTGCCAGCAGTGAAGTTTGGTCAGACACTAATCAGCCCCAGCATTTT
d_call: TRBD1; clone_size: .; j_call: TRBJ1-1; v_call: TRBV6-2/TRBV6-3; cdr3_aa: CASSQTGRAFF; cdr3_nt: TGTGCCAGCAGCCAGACAGGGAGAGCTTTCTTT
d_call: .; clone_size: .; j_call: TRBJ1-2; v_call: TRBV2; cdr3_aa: CASSTGEAYGYTF; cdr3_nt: TGTGCCAGCAGTACTGGGGAGGCTTATGGCTACACCTTC
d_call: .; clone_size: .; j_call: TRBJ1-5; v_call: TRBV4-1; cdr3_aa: CASSQEDRYQPQHF; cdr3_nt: TGCGCCAGCAGCCAAGAAGACAGGTATCAGCCCCAGCATTTT
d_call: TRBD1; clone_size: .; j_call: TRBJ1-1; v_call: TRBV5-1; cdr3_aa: CASSLEPGQGGTEAFF; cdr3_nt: TGCGCCAGCAGCTTGGAACCGGGACAGGGGGGCACTGAAGCTTTCTTT
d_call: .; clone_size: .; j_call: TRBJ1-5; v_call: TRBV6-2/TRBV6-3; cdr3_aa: CASSKTGLGQPQHF; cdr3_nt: TGTGCCAGCAGTAAAACAGGCCTAGGTCAGCCCCAGCATTTT
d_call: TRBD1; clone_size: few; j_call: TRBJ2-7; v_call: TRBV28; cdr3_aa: CASRQGEAGEQYF; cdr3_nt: TGTGCCAGCAGACAGGGGGAGGCGGGCGAGCAGTACTTC
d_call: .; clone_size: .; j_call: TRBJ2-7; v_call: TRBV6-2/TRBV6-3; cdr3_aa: CASSYRAYEQYF; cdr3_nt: TGTGCCAGCAGTTACCGCGCCTACGAGCAGTACTTC
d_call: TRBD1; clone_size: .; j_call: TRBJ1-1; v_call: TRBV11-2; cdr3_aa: CASSLSPGGMNTEAFF; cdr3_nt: TGTGCCAGCAGCTTATCTCCAGGGGGGATGAACACTGAAGCTTTCTTT
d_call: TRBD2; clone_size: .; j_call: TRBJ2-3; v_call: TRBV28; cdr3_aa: CASSQTTSGGAYVSDTQYF; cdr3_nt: TGTGCCAGCAGTCAAACGACTAGCGGGGGGGCGTACGTCTCAGATACGCAGTATTTT
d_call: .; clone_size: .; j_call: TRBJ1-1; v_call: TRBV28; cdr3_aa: CASSSVPPEMNTEAFF; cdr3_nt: TGTGCCAGCAGTTCGGTTCCCCCGGAGATGAACACTGAAGCTTTCTTT
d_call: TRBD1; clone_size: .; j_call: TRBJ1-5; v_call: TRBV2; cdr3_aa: CASRGGTGEDQPQHF; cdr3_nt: TGTGCCAGCAGGGGAGGGACAGGGGAAGATCAGCCCCAGCATTTT
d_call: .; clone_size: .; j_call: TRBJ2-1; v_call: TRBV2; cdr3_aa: CASSRTAYNEQFF; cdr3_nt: TGTGCCAGCAGTAGGACAGCTTACAATGAGCAGTTCTTC
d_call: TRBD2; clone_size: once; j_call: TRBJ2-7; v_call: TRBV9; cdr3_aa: CASSGGLAGEGRGYEQYF; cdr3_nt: TGTGCCAGCAGCGGGGGACTAGCGGGAGAGGGAAGGGGTTACGAGCAGTACTTC
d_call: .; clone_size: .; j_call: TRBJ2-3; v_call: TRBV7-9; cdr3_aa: CASSPARQARTDTQYF; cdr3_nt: TGTGCCAGCAGCCCCGCCCGACAGGCCCGCACAGATACGCAGTATTTT
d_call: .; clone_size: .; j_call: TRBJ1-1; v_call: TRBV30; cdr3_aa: CAWSRWTEAFF; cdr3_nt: TGTGCCTGGAGTCGGTGGACTGAAGCTTTCTTT
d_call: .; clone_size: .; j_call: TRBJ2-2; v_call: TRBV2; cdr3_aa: CASSARRGNTGELFF; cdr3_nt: TGTGCCAGCAGTGCCCGACGGGGTAACACCGGGGAGCTGTTTTTT
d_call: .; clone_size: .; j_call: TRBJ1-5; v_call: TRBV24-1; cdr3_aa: CATSARAGQPQHF; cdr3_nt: TGTGCCACCTCCGCGCGGGCCGGGCAGCCCCAGCATTTT
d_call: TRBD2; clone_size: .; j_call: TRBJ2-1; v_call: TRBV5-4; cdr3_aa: CASSLSPGGYNEQFF; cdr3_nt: TGTGCCAGCAGCCTATCCCCGGGAGGCTACAATGAGCAGTTCTTC
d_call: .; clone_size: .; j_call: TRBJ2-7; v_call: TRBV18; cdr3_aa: CASSPQPGYEQYF; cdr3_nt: TGTGCCAGCTCACCACAGCCAGGTTACGAGCAGTACTTC
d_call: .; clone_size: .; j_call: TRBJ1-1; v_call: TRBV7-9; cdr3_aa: CASSPRGTGVNTEAFF; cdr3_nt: TGTGCCAGCAGCCCTAGAGGTACAGGAGTGAACACTGAAGCTTTCTTT
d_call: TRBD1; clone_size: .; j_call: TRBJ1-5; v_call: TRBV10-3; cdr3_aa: CAISEGAGNQPQHF; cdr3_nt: TGTGCCATCAGCGAGGGGGCTGGCAATCAGCCCCAGCATTTT
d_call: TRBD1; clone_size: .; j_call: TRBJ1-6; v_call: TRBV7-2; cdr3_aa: CASRPGQLYNSPLHF; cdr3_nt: TGTGCCAGCAGACCGGGACAGCTTTATAATTCACCCCTCCACTTT
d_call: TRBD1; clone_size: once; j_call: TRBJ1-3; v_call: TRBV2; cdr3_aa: CASRYYRGENTIYF; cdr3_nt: TGTGCCAGCAGGTACTACAGGGGAGAAAACACCATATATTTT
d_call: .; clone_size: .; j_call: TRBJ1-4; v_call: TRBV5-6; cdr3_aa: CASSFTVGRHEKLFF; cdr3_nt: TGTGCCAGCAGCTTTACCGTTGGGAGGCATGAAAAACTGTTTTTT
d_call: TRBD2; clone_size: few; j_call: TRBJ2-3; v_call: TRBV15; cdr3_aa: CATSSGTSGRDTQYF; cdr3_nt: TGTGCCACCTCCTCCGGGACTAGCGGGAGAGATACGCAGTATTTT
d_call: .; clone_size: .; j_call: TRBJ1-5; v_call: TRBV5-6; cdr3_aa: CASSSGTSNQPQHF; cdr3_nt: TGTGCCAGCAGCTCCGGGACAAGCAATCAGCCCCAGCATTTT
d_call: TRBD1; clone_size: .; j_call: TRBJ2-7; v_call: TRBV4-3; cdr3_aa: CASSQDRTGYYEQYF; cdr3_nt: TGCGCCAGCAGCCAAGATAGGACAGGATACTACGAGCAGTACTTC
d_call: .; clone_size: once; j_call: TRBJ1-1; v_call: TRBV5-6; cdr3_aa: CASSLGSEYTEAFF; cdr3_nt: TGTGCCAGCAGCTTGGGGAGTGAATACACTGAAGCTTTCTTT
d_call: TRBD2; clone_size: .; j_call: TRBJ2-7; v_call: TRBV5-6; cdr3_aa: CASSFGTSGYEQYF; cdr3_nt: TGTGCCAGCAGCTTTGGGACTAGCGGATACGAGCAGTACTTC
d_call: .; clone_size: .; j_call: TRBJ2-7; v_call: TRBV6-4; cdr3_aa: CATERDTVFYEQYF; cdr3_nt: TGTGCCACCGAACGGGATACAGTGTTTTACGAGCAGTACTTC
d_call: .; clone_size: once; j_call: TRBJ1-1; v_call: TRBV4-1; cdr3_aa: CASRITGKTEAFF; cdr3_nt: TGCGCCAGCAGAATAACAGGGAAGACTGAAGCTTTCTTT
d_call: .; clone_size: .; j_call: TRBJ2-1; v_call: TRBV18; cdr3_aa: CASSEMGGPYNEQFF; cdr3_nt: TGTGCCAGCTCAGAAATGGGGGGGCCCTACAATGAGCAGTTCTTC
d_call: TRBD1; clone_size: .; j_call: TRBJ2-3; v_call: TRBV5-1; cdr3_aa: CASSPRTGLSTDTQYF; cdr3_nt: TGCGCCAGCAGCCCAAGGACAGGGCTGTCCACAGATACGCAGTATTTT
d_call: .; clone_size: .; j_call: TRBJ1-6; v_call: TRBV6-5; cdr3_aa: CASSSPRSSYNSPLHF; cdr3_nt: TGTGCCAGCAGTTCCCCGAGGAGCTCCTATAATTCACCCCTCCACTTT
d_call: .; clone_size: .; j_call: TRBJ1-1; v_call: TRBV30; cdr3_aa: CAWSQTRTEAFF; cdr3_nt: TGTGCCTGGAGTCAAACTAGGACTGAAGCTTTCTTT